These 22 T cell receptor beta chains were sequenced from one sample in a study of a mutant IDH1 vaccine in newly diagnosed glioma. Noted time point: week 5, during vaccination. Vaccine doses each comprised 300 ug of mutant IDH1 20-mer peptide, with topical imiquimod. For these TCRs, the target antigens are not known. Here immunoSEQ multiplex PCR was the method, and the copy in TCRdb shows in-frame clones only, minus some. The sample carries about 58,000 clones, roughly 80% recorded once. Sequenced here: PBMCs, sampled from a glioma patient whose treatment included an IDH1 peptide vaccine. The source is a woman in her 50s with glioma.

V usage is TRBV11-2 and J usage is TRBJ1-2; possibly TRBD1 for D (5 bases). The CDR3 covers 13 residues. Per germline, CDR1 SGHAT and CDR2 FQNNGV. The germline V and J ends were trimmed by 5 bases and 5 bases, with 12 bases remaining between them. CDR3 protein: CASSRPGAYGYTF. The CDR3, as DNA: TGTGCCAGCAGCCGACCCGGGGCATATGGCTACACCTTC.

A word on this clone: A junction boundary mismatches the germline segment, possibly from a read error. V usage is TRBV30 and J usage is TRBJ1-3; TRBD1 aligns across 10 bases. Germline loops: CDR1 GTSNPN, CDR2 SVGIG (reference sequence). The CDR3 consists of 18 residues. The CDR3 region is CARGRAASGTGDGNTIYF. CDR3 coding DNA: TGCGCTCGGGGGCGAGCCGCCTCCGGGACAGGGGATGGAAACACCATATATTTT.

The CDR3 is CASSLSQGAYGNQPQHF. The CDR3, as DNA: TGTGCCAGCAGTTTATCACAGGGGGCGTATGGCAATCAGCCCCAGCATTTT. This chain joins TRBV28 and TRBJ1-5, with 9 positions matching TRBD1. Germline loops: CDR1 MDHEN, CDR2 SYDVKM. Germline trimming cut 1 base from V and 2 bases from J; bases unmatched to any gene: 6. The CDR3 extends over 17 amino acids.

The chain uses TRBV11-2 and TRBJ1-1; a possible D gene is TRBD1 (6 bases). The germline CDR1 and CDR2 sequences are SGHAT and FQNNGV. The V end lost 0 bases, the J end lost 4 bases, and 12 bases lay between the germline ends. CDR3 length: 15 residues. The CDR3 DNA reads as TGTGCCAGCAGCTTAGAGCCGGGGGCAACCACTGAAGCTTTCTTT. Protein: CASSLEPGATTEAFF.

This clone showed up just a few times. V is TRBV7-3 and J is TRBJ2-5; no clear D gene. The CDR3 contains 13 residues. CDR1 is SGHTA, CDR2 FQGTGA, per germline. With 3 bases removed from V and 2 bases from J, the gap between germline ends came to 7 bases. The DNA of the CDR3 is TGTGCCAGCAGCTTTGCGGTACAAGAGACCCAGTACTTC. Translated, it gives CASSFAVQETQYF. The full variable domain, rest sourced from reference TRBV7-3 and TRBJ2-5, is GAGVSQTPSNKVTEKGKYVELRCDPISGHTALYWYRQSLGQGPEFLIYFQGTGAADDSGLPNDRFFAVRPEGSVSTLKIQRTERGDSAVYLCASSFAVQETQYFGPGTRLLVL.

This chain joins TRBV19 and TRBJ1-2, with D possibly being TRBD1 (6 bases). Germline lookup yields CDR1 LNHDA and CDR2 SQIVND (reference sequence). Trimming pared 6 bases from V and 2 bases from J, leaving 16 bases between. The CDR3 covers 15 residues. DNA of the CDR3: TGTGCCAGTAGAAAAAAAGCGGGGGGCAACTATGGCTACACCTTC. Translation gives CASRKKAGGNYGYTF.

This chain joins TRBV9 and TRBJ2-2, with D tentatively TRBD1 or TRBD2 (5 bases each). Deletions cut 0 bases from V and 0 bases from J, with 15 bases between. Germline CDR1 SGDLS, CDR2 YYNGEE. This CDR3 comprises 18 residues. This CDR3 is CASSVAPPGRANTGELFF. The CDR3 DNA reads TGTGCCAGCAGCGTAGCCCCACCGGGACGGGCGAACACCGGGGAGCTGTTTTTT. Complete variable domain (other parts from reference TRBV9 and TRBJ2-2): DSGVTQTPKHLITATGQRVTLRCSPRSGDLSVYWYQQSLDQGLQFLIQYYNGEERAKGNILERFSAQQFPDLHSELNLSSLELGDSALYFCASSVAPPGRANTGELFFGEGSRLTVL.

The chain has TRBV28 and TRBJ2-7; a possible D gene is TRBD1 (6 bases). Germline values: CDR1 MDHEN, CDR2 SYDVKM. This CDR3 is 11 amino acids long. Trimming cost V 7 bases and J 2 bases, with 6 bases left between them. CDR3 coding DNA: TGTGCCAGCAAGGGGGCCTACGAGCAGTACTTC. This encodes CASKGAYEQYF.

The chain uses TRBV7-2 and TRBJ1-3; D is unresolved. The CDR3 has 12 residues. V shed 1 base and J shed 4 bases, with 2 bases lying between them. CDR1 and CDR2 from the germline V gene are SGHTA and FQGNSA. CDR3 DNA: TGTGCCAGCAGCTTAGACGGAAACACCATATATTTT. Protein sequence: CASSLDGNTIYF.

This chain joins TRBV19 and TRBJ2-7; D possibly corresponds to TRBD1 (5 bases). The germline gives CDR1 LNHDA, CDR2 SQIVND (reference sequence). The ends were cut back, 5 bases at V and 2 bases at J, with 10 bases in the middle. The CDR3 loop spans 13 amino acids. CDR3: CASSLGVAYEQYF. In nucleotides, the CDR3 is TGTGCCAGTAGTTTAGGGGTTGCCTACGAGCAGTACTTC. Full variable domain (outside the CDR3, taken from reference TRBV19 and TRBJ2-7): DGGITQSPKYLFRKEGQNVTLSCEQNLNHDAMYWYRQDPGQGLRLIYYSQIVNDFQKGDIAEGYSVSREKKESFPLTVTSAQKNPTAFYLCASSLGVAYEQYFGPGTRLTVT.

The chain combines TRBV2 with TRBJ2-2, with D perhaps TRBD1 (6 bases). The CDR3 spans 14 residues. Germline V gene lookup returns CDR1 SNHLY and CDR2 FYNNEI. Trimming took off 3 bases at V and 7 bases at J, with 12 bases between the two ends. DNA for the CDR3: TGTGCCAGCAGTGATAACAGGGCCGGCGGGGAGCTGTTTTTT. Protein product: CASSDNRAGGELFF.

The V call is TRBV19, the J call TRBJ1-1; the D is unclear. Trimming cost V 10 bases and J 1 base, with 22 bases left between them. The CDR3 spans 16 residues. Germline loops: CDR1 LNHDA, CDR2 SQIVND (reference sequence). CDR3 amino acids: CATKPDGGVGNTEAFF. For the CDR3, the DNA is TGTGCCACAAAGCCAGACGGTGGGGTCGGGAACACTGAAGCTTTCTTT.

This chain uses TRBV6-6 with TRBJ2-1; the D gene is possibly TRBD1 (6 bases). The germline gives CDR1 MNHNY, CDR2 SVGAGI (reference sequence). The CDR3 extends over 12 amino acids. Trimming cost V 3 bases and J 8 bases, with 8 bases left between them. The CDR3 protein is CASSYEGDEQFF. The DNA of the CDR3 is TGTGCCAGCAGTTATGAGGGGGATGAGCAGTTCTTC.

This chain joins TRBV15 and TRBJ2-3, with D uncertain. This CDR3 region has 14 residues. V was cut by 9 bases and J by 1 base, with 14 bases left in between. Germline V lookup: CDR1 LNHNV, CDR2 YYDKDF (reference sequence). CDR3 in amino acids: CATNIGVGTDTQYF. CDR3 nucleotide sequence: TGTGCCACAAATATTGGGGTGGGCACAGATACGCAGTATTTT.

The V call is TRBV27, the J call TRBJ2-7; D ambiguous. The CDR3 is made up of 11 amino acids. The germline gives CDR1 MNHEY, CDR2 SMNVEV (reference sequence). The V and J ends lost 3 bases and 5 bases respectively, with 5 bases between them. CDR3 nucleotides: TGTGCCAGCAGTTTCGGCCACGAGCAGTACTTC. Translated: CASSFGHEQYF.

This clone was seen a handful of times. The junction departs from the called germline gene at one end, perhaps through a read error. The rearrangement uses TRBV7-7 and TRBJ2-2; 7 nucleotides agree with TRBD2. The V gene's germline CDR1 is SSHAT and CDR2 FNYEAQ (reference sequence). CDR3 length: 16 residues. CDR3 coding DNA: TGTGCTAGCAGCTTAGAGGCGGGGGACCTCACCGGGGAGCTGTTTTTT. Its translation is CASSLEAGDLTGELFF. The variable domain in full, completed from reference TRBV7-7 and TRBJ2-2, reads GAGVSQSPRYKVTKRGQDVTLRCDPISSHATLYWYQQALGQGPEFLTYFNYEAQPDKSGLPSDRFSAERPEGSISTLTIQRTEQRDSAMYRCASSLEAGDLTGELFFGEGSRLTVL.

The chain recombines TRBV15 with TRBJ2-2, with TRBD1 matching 10 bases. CDR3 length: 16 amino acids. Germline CDR1 LNHNV, CDR2 YYDKDF (reference sequence). V lost 7 bases and J lost 5; bases outside the gene matches: 10. DNA for the CDR3: TGTGCCACCAACCCTAGACAGGGGGCGGTTACCGGGGAGCTGTTTTTT. Its protein product is CATNPRQGAVTGELFF.

The chain couples TRBV5-1 to TRBJ2-7; D gene uncertain. Germline V CDR1 and CDR2: SGHRS, YFSETQ. The CDR3 sequence is 12 residues long. V lost 6 bases to trimming and J lost 1 base, with 8 bases between them. The CDR3 DNA sequence: TGCGCCAGCAACCAGAATTCCTACGAGCAGTACTTC. Residues: CASNQNSYEQYF.

This chain uses TRBV4-1 with TRBJ1-1; D gene ambiguous. The V end was cut by 0 bases, the J end by 11 bases, with 13 bases between. Germline V gene sequence: CDR1 MGHRA, CDR2 YSYEKL. The CDR3 extends over 13 amino acids. The CDR3 DNA reads as TGCGCCAGCAGCCAAGAGGCGACAAGAAAGGCTTTCTTT. Its translation: CASSQEATRKAFF.

This chain links TRBV7-6 with TRBJ1-5; TRBD1 might be the D (5 bases). The CDR3 spans 15 residues. CDR1 and CDR2 from the germline V gene are SGHVS and FNYEAQ. Deletions cut 5 bases from V and 0 bases from J, with 11 bases between. The CDR3: CASSRTPSSNQPQHF. As DNA, the CDR3 is TGTGCCAGCAGCCGGACACCTAGTAGCAATCAGCCCCAGCATTTT.

This clone was counted a single time. The chain has TRBV5-4 and TRBJ2-7, with D perhaps TRBD2 (6 bases). Germline-derived CDR1 and CDR2 are SGHNT and YYREEE (reference sequence). The V gene lost 4 bases and the J gene lost 5 bases, with 13 bases spanning the gap. The CDR3 extends over 13 amino acids. The CDR3 DNA reads TGTGCCAGCAGCCCGGGGGTCGGAGACGAGCAGTACTTC. It yields the protein CASSPGVGDEQYF.

The gene calls are TRBV5-4 and TRBJ2-5, with 10 bases aligning to TRBD2. The V segment lost 3 bases and the J segment 5 bases; nucleotides outside the gene matches: 7. Per the germline V gene, CDR1 is SGHNT and CDR2 is YYREEE (reference sequence). The length of the CDR3 is 15 residues. CDR3 amino acids: CASSWTGTSEETQYF. CDR3 coding DNA: TGTGCCAGCAGCTGGACCGGGACTAGCGAGGAGACCCAGTACTTC.